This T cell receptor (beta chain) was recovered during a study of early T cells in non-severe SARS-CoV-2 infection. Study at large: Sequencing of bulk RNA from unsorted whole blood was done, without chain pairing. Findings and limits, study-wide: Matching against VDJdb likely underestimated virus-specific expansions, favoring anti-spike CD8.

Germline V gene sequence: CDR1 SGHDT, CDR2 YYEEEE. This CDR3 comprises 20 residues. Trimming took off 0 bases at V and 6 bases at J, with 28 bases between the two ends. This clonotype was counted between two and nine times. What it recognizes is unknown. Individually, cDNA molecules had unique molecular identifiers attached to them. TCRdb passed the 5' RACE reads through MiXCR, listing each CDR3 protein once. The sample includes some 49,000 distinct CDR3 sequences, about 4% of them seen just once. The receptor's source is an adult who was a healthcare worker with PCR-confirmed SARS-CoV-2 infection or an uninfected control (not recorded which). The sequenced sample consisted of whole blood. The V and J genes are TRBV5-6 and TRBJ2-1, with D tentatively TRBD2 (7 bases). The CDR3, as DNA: TGTGCCAGCAGCTTGGGGCTAGCGGCCTTGGACTGGGGGGCCTCCAATGAGCAGTTCTTC. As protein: CASSLGLAALDWGASNEQFF.